This T cell receptor beta chain was obtained from a study of blood T cell repertoires in COVID-19. Study background: Spain, Italy and the United States supplied samples that represented acute and convalescent COVID-19. PBMCs, B-cell-depleted T cells, or T cells provided the cDNA or gDNA that made up the material.

Original analysis: Amplified reference gene primers provided the basis for estimating nucleated cell counts. Generated by immunoSEQ multiplex PCR, the TCRdb table keeps only in-frame clones and is missing some. V and J calls and clone size are as listed in that table; D and trimming were resolved from the DNA. Of over 200,000 clones in the sample, 70% to 90% were seen once. Deletions cut 5 bases from V and 5 bases from J, with 12 bases between. Germline values: CDR1 SEHNR, CDR2 FQNEAQ (reference sequence). This CDR3 comprises 13 residues. This receptor was obtained from a woman aged 40 to 50 who had recovered from COVID-19. The sequenced material came from peripheral blood. The chain joins TRBV7-9 to TRBJ2-5; no reliable D call. This chain's CDR3 is CASSPHGWETQYF. DNA of the CDR3: TGTGCCAGCAGCCCCCACGGGTGGGAGACCCAGTACTTC. The whole variable domain, filled in from reference TRBV7-9 and TRBJ2-5, reads DTGVSQNPRHKITKRGQNVTFRCDPISEHNRLYWYRQTLGQGPEFLTYFQNEAQLEKSRLLSDRFSAERPKGSFSTLEIQRTEQGDSAMYLCASSPHGWETQYFGPGTRLLVL.